What follows describes a single T cell receptor beta chain. Its antigen is undetermined. CDR1 is KGHDR and CDR2 is SFDVKD in the germline V gene. The CDR3 consists of 12 residues. V was clipped by 5 bases and J by 8 bases, with 9 bases between them. Primed by a sample-barcoded 5' primer and a J-beta primer mix, a second PCR proceeded for about 7 to 11 cycles. TCRdb re-derived calls from the 5' RACE reads in MiXCR, one entry per CDR3 protein. The table shows 650,000 to 700,000 distinct CDR3 sequences, with over 40% occurring only once. This sample was included in a study of blood T cells in healthy people across ages. Study-wide results and caveats: Aged donors had fewer naive CD4+ cells and lower diversity than long-lived donors. TCR beta diversity was tightly associated with the proportion of naive T cells.

This receptor was obtained from a woman of 80 years or more in good health. The sample taken for sequencing was blood. The chain carries TRBV24-1 and TRBJ2-1, with TRBD2 as a possible D gene (5 bases). Here the CDR3 reads CATSAYGDEQFF. CDR3 in DNA: TGTGCCACCAGTGCCTACGGGGATGAGCAGTTCTTC.